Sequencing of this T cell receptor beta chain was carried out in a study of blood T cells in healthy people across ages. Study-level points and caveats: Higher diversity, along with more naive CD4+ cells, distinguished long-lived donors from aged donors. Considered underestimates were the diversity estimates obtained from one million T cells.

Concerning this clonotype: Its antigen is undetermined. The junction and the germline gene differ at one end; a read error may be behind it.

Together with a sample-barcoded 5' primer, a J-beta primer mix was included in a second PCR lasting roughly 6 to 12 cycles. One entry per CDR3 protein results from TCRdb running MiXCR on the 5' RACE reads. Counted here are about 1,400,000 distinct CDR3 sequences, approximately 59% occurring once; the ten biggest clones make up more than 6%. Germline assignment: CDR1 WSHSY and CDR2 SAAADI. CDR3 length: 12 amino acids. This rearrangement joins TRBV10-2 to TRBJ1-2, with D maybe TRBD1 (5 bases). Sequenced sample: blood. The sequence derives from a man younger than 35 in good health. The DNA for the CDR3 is TGTGCCAGCAGTGACAGAACCTATGGCTACACCTTC. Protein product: CASSDRTYGYTF.